The entry below describes one T cell receptor beta chain. This table comes from immunoSEQ multiplex PCR, and its TCRdb copy is limited to in-frame clones, with some not included. The table has just under 80,000 clones, about 87% seen once; the top ten hold 1.5% to 2%. This record belongs to a study of control samples from healthy donors and cancer patients. V dropped 7 bases and J dropped 0 bases, with 10 bases sitting between them. The CDR3 sequence is 14 residues long. Germline V gene sequence: CDR1 MDHEN, CDR2 SYDVKM. V gene TRBV28 combines with J gene TRBJ1-3; D is unclear. The clonotype was recovered from a woman aged 60 to 75 with head and neck cancer. Sequencing was performed on PBMCs. The CDR3 loop is CASTQARSGNTIYF. The CDR3 nucleotides are TGTGCCAGCACTCAGGCCCGCTCTGGAAACACCATATATTTT.